The 12 T cell receptor beta chains below were found in one sample sequenced in a study of cytomegalovirus exposure and HLA in healthy donors. The PCR was carried out with 60 Vbeta primers and 13 Jbeta primers. The protocol was immunoSEQ multiplex PCR, while the TCRdb copy is restricted to in-frame clones and leaves out a portion. In the table there are about 200,000 clones, about 76% of which are singletons. Sequencing was done on a sample of PBMCs. These receptors were collected from a male donor in good health and CMV-seropositive.

This chain connects TRBV7-3 to TRBJ2-1; perhaps TRBD1 as D (6 bases). Trimming took off 5 bases at V and 2 bases at J, with 13 bases between the two ends. The germline V gene encodes CDR1 SGHTA and CDR2 FQGTGA. The CDR3 loop spans 15 amino acids. The CDR3 here is CASSPDSPTYNEQFF. In DNA form, the CDR3 reads TGTGCCAGCAGCCCGGACAGTCCAACCTACAATGAGCAGTTCTTC.

The chain employs TRBV4-3 and TRBJ2-1, with 8 bases aligning to TRBD2. The CDR3 has 16 residues. CDR1 is LGHNA, CDR2 YSLEER, per germline. Trimming at V came to 2 bases and at J to 0 bases, leaving 3 bases not matched to a gene. CDR3 sequence: CASSQRLATSYNEQFF. CDR3 DNA: TGCGCCAGCAGCCAAAGACTAGCGACCTCCTACAATGAGCAGTTCTTC.

The rearrangement links TRBV18 to TRBJ2-5, with 9 bases fitting TRBD2. The germline gives CDR1 KGHSH, CDR2 LQKENI. The CDR3 loop spans 16 amino acids. Unmatched junction bases numbered 7, after V lost 1 base and J lost 4 bases. CDR3 coding DNA: TGTGCCAGCTCACCACGTCCTAGCGGGGCGGGAGAGACCCAGTACTTC. Its protein product is CASSPRPSGAGETQYF.

This chain joins TRBV28 and TRBJ2-1; D is uncertain. V was clipped by 3 bases and J by 6 bases, with 6 bases between them. CDR1 and CDR2 (germline): MDHEN, SYDVKM. The CDR3 is 12 amino acids. CDR3 DNA: TGTGCCAGCAGTTTTTGGGCCAATGAGCAGTTCTTC. This gives the protein CASSFWANEQFF.

The rearrangement links TRBV4-2 to TRBJ2-5; no reliable D call. CDR3 size: 13 residues. Trimming cost V 3 bases and J 3 bases, with 8 bases left between them. Germline values: CDR1 LGHNA, CDR2 YNFKEQ. The CDR3 nucleotides are TGTGCCAGCAGCCAGTACAGCAAAGAGACCCAGTACTTC. Translating it yields CASSQYSKETQYF.

This rearrangement joins TRBV19 to TRBJ1-5; maybe TRBD1 (6 bases). V lost 4 bases to trimming and J lost 2 bases, with 18 bases between them. The CDR3 spans 17 residues. The germline gives CDR1 LNHDA, CDR2 SQIVND (reference sequence). For the CDR3, the DNA is TGTGCCAGTAGTACCTTAAAGCGGACAGATGGCAATCAGCCCCAGCATTTT. Translation gives CASSTLKRTDGNQPQHF.

This clone occurred once. The chain joins TRBV7-8 to TRBJ2-2; 8 bases agree with TRBD1. Germline V gene lookup returns CDR1 SGHVS and CDR2 FQNEAQ. V lost 5 bases to trimming and J lost 7 bases; unmatched junction nucleotides: 12. The CDR3 totals 16 residues. The CDR3 region is CASSPAPGTGDGELFF. The CDR3, as DNA: TGTGCCAGCAGCCCCGCCCCCGGGACAGGAGACGGGGAGCTGTTTTTT.

The chain carries TRBV9 and TRBJ2-2; tentative D call: TRBD2 (5 bases). The length of the CDR3 is 14 residues. Germline CDR1 is SGDLS and CDR2 is YYNGEE. Trimming removed 0 bases from V and 5 bases from J, with 8 bases in between. CDR3 in amino acids: CASSVVSGTGELFF. CDR3 DNA: TGTGCCAGCAGCGTAGTCTCGGGGACCGGGGAGCTGTTTTTT.

The chain carries TRBV12-5 and TRBJ2-5, with TRBD2 as a possible D gene (5 bases). Germline CDR1 reads LGHNT; CDR2 reads FRNRAP. The V and J ends lost 7 bases and 5 bases respectively, with 17 bases between them. This CDR3 is built from 14 residues. This CDR3 reads CASAGDRPGETQYF. The CDR3 region has the DNA TGTGCTAGTGCCGGCGACCGACCGGGGGAGACCCAGTACTTC.

The V and J genes are TRBV7-3 and TRBJ2-2; D is unresolved. This CDR3 comprises 12 residues. Germline V gives CDR1 SGHTA, CDR2 FQGTGA. The V gene lost 4 bases and the J gene lost 3 bases, with 3 bases spanning the gap. The CDR3, as DNA: TGTGCCAGCAGCTCCTACACCGGGGAGCTGTTTTTT. As protein: CASSSYTGELFF.

This clone occurred once. This chain joins TRBV5-4 and TRBJ1-6; TRBD1 might be the D (5 bases). This CDR3 is 15 amino acids long. Trimming pared 2 bases from V and 10 bases from J, leaving 16 bases between. The germline gives CDR1 SGHNT, CDR2 YYREEE (reference sequence). CDR3 region: CASSLGQGTSSPLHF. CDR3 bases: TGTGCCAGCAGCTTAGGGCAGGGTACCAGCTCACCCCTCCACTTT.

The rearrangement joins TRBV6-1 to TRBJ2-1, with D possibly being TRBD1 (6 bases). Trimming cost V 4 bases and J 10 bases, with 8 bases left between them. CDR1 is MNHNS and CDR2 is SASEGT in the germline V gene. The length of the CDR3 is 11 residues. DNA of the CDR3: TGTGCCAGCAGTGCAGGGGAAGAGCAGTTCTTC. Amino acid sequence: CASSAGEEQFF.